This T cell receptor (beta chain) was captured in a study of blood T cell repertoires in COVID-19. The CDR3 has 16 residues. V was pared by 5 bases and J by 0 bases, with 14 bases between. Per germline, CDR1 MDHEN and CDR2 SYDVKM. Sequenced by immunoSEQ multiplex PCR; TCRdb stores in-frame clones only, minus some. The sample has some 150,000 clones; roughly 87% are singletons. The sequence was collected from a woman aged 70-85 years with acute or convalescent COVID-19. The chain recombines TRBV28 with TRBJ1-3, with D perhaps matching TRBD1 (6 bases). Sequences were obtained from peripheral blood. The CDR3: CASSPPTGSSGNTIYF. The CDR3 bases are TGTGCCAGCAGTCCTCCCACAGGGAGCTCTGGAAACACCATATATTTT. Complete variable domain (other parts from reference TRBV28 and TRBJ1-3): DVKVTQSSRYLVKRTGEKVFLECVQDMDHENMFWYRQDPGLGLRLIYFSYDVKMKEKGDIPEGYSVSREKKERFSLILESASTNQTSMYLCASSPPTGSSGNTIYFGEGSWLTVV.